This TCR beta chain emerged from a study of blood T cell repertoires in COVID-19. On the study more broadly: The samples span acute and convalescent COVID-19 from the United States, Italy and Spain. The cDNA or gDNA used as material had been derived from T cells, B-cell-depleted T cells, or PBMCs.

In the source study's methods: Estimation of nucleated cell counts was performed using reference gene primer amplification. Profiling relied on immunoSEQ multiplex PCR, and the TCRdb table lists in-frame clones only, not all of them. That table furnishes V, J and clone size, whereas the DNA furnished D and trimming. The data hold roughly 160,000 clones, with around 72% observed a single time. Germline-derived CDR1 and CDR2 are LNHDA and SQIVND (reference sequence). The CDR3 extends over 14 amino acids. V shed 3 bases and J 3 bases; nucleotides not matched to a gene: 3. The sequence came from a woman over 75 with acute or convalescent COVID-19. The chain recombines TRBV19 with TRBJ2-5, with TRBD1 matching 8 bases. The sequencing sample was made of peripheral blood. The CDR3 is CASSIQQGEETQYF. In DNA, the CDR3 is TGTGCCAGTAGTATCCAACAGGGGGAAGAGACCCAGTACTTC.